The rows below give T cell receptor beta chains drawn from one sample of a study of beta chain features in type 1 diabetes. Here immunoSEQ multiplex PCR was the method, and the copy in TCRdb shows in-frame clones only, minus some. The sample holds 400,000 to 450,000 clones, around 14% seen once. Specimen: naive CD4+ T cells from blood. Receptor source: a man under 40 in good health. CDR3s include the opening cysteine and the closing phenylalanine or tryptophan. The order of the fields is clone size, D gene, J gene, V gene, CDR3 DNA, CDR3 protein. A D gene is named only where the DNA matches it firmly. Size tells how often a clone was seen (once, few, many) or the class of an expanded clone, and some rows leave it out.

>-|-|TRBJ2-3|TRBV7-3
TGTGCCAGCAGCTTAGCGAATCGAGATACGCAGTATTTT
CASSLANRDTQYF
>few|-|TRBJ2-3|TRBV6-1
TGTGCCAGCAGTGCGCGCACAGATACGCAGTATTTT
CASSARTDTQYF
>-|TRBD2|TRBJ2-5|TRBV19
TGTGCCAGTAGTTTGCTAGCGGGGGAGAGATACCAAGAGACCCAGTACTTC
CASSLLAGERYQETQYF
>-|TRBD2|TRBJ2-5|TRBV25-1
TGTGCCAGCAGTGACTCGACTAGCGGGGGGGCCATGGAGACCCAGTACTTC
CASSDSTSGGAMETQYF
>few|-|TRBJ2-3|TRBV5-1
TGCGCCAGCAGCTTGGCGGCTACGCAGTATTTT
CASSLAATQYF
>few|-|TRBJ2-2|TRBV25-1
TGTGCCAGCAGCCTCCAGGGAACCGGGGAGCTGTTTTTT
CASSLQGTGELFF
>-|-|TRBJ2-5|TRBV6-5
TGTGCCAGCAGTTCCCGCGGCCGTTTGAAGACCCAGTACTTC
CASSSRGRLKTQYF
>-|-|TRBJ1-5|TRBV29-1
TGCAGCGTTGAATTGGTAGGGACAATATACAATCAGCCCCAGCATTTT
CSVELVGTIYNQPQHF
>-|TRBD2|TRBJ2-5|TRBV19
TGTGCCAGTAGTGGGACTAGCGGGAGGGGTATGGAGACCCAGTACTTC
CASSGTSGRGMETQYF
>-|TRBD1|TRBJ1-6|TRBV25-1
TGTGCCAGCAGTGAGAGACAGGGAGTCCTAAGTAATTCACCCCTCCACTTT
CASSERQGVLSNSPLHF
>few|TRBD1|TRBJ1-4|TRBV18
TGTGCCAGCTCTCGTTACGACAGGGTTTCGACTAATGAAAAACTGTTTTTT
CASSRYDRVSTNEKLFF
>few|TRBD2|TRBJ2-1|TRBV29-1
TGCAGCGTTGAGGCGTTCGGGACTAGCATATACAATGAGCAGTTCTTC
CSVEAFGTSIYNEQFF
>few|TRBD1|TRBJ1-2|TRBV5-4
TGTGCCAGCAGCCGTGGGGACAGCCTATATGGCTACACCTTC
CASSRGDSLYGYTF
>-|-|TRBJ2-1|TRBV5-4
TGTGCCAGCAGCTTGGGTGGCCGCTACAATGAGCAGTTCTTC
CASSLGGRYNEQFF
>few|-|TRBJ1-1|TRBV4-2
TGTGCCAGCAGCCAAGATCCGGGCCGGAGGAACACTGAAGCTTTCTTT
CASSQDPGRRNTEAFF
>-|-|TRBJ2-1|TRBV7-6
TGTGCCAGCAGCCTACCGCTAGGGACCACCTACAATGAGCAGTTCTTC
CASSLPLGTTYNEQFF
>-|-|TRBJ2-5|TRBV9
TGTGCCAGCAGCGTACGGCAGTCAGAGACCCAGTACTTC
CASSVRQSETQYF